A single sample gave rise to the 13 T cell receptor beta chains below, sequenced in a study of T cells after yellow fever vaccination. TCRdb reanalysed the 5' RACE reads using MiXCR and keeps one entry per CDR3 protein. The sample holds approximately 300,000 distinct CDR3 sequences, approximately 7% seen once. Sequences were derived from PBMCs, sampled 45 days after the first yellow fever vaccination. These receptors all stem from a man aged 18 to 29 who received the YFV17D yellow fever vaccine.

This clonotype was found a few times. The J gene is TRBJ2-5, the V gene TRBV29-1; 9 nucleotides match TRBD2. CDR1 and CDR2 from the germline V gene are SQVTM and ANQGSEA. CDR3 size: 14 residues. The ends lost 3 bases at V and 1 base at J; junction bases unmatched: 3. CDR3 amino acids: CSVDGLALQETQYF. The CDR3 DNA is TGCAGCGTTGACGGACTAGCGCTCCAAGAGACCCAGTACTTC.

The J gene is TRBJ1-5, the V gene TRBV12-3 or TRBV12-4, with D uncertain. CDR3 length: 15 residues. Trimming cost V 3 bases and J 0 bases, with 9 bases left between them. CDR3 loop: CASSFGSNSNQPQHF. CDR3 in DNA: TGTGCCAGCAGTTTCGGATCTAATAGCAATCAGCCCCAGCATTTT.

CDR3 bases: TGTGCCAGCAGGCAGGGGGGCACTGAAGCTTTCTTT. Translated: CASRQGGTEAFF. This chain joins TRBV12-3 or TRBV12-4 and TRBJ1-1; 7 positions match TRBD1. The CDR3 consists of 12 residues. Trimming at V came to 6 bases and at J to 4 bases, leaving 2 bases not matched to a gene.

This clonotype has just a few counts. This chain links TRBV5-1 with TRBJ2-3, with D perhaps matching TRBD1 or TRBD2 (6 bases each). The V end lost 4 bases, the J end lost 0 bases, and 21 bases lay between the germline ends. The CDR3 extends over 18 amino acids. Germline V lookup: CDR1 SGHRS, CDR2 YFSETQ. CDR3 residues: CASSPGAGGHPSTDTQYF. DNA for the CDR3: TGCGCCAGCAGCCCGGGGGCCGGGGGACATCCAAGCACAGATACGCAGTATTTT.

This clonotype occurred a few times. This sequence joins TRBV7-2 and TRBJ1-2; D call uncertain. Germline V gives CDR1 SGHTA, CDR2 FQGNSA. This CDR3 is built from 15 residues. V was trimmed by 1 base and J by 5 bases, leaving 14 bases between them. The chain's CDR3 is CASSLGFTGSYGYTF. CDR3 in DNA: TGTGCCAGCAGCTTAGGATTCACCGGCAGTTATGGCTACACCTTC.

The CDR3 DNA follows: TGTGCCAGTAGTATAGGTCCGATCCTCGCGAATGAGCAGTTCTTC. It yields the protein CASSIGPILANEQFF. The rearrangement joins TRBV19 to TRBJ2-1; D remains ambiguous. Deletions cut 1 base from V and 7 bases from J, with 14 bases between. Looked up from germline, CDR1 is LNHDA and CDR2 is SQIVND (reference sequence). The CDR3 is made up of 15 amino acids.

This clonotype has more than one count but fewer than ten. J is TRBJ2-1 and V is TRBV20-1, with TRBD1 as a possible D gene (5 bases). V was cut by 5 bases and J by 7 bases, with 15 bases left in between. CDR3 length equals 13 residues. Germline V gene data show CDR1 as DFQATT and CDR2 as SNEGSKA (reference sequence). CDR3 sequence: CSAGARALNEQFF. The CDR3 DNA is TGCAGTGCTGGGGCCCGGGCCCTGAATGAGCAGTTCTTC.

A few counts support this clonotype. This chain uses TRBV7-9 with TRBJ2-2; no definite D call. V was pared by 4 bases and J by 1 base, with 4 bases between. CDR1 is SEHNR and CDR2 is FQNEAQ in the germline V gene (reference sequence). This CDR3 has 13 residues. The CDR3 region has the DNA TGTGCCAGCAGCTCGTGGAACACCGGGGAGCTGTTTTTT. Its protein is CASSSWNTGELFF.

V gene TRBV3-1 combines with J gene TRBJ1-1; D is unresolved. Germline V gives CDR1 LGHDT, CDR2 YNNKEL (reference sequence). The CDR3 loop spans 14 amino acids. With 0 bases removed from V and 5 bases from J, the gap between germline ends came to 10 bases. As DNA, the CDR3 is TGTGCCAGCAGCCAAGATCAACTGGCAACTGAAGCTTTCTTT. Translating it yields CASSQDQLATEAFF.

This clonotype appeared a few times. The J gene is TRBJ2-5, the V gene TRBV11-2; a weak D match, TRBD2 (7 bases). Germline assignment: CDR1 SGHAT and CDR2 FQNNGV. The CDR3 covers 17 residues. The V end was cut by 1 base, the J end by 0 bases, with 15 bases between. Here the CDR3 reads CASSLGSGGGHQETQYF. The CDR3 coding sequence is TGTGCCAGCAGCTTAGGGAGTGGGGGGGGCCACCAAGAGACCCAGTACTTC.

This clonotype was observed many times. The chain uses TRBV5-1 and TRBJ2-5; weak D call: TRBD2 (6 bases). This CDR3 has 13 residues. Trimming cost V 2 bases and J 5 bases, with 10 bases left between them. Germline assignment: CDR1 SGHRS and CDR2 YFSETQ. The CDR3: CASSLTGDETQYF. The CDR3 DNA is TGCGCCAGCAGCTTAACGGGGGACGAGACCCAGTACTTC. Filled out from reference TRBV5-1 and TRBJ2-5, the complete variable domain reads KAGVTQTPRYLIKTRGQQVTLSCSPISGHRSVSWYQQTPGQGLQFLFEYFSETQRNKGNFPGRFSGRQFSNSRSEMNVSTLELGDSALYLCASSLTGDETQYFGPGTRLLVL.

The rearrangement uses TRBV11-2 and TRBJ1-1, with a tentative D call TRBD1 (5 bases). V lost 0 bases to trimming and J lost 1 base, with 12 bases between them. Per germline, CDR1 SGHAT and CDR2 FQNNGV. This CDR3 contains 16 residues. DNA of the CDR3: TGTGCCAGCAGCTTAGATCTAGGGACGGGGAACACTGAAGCTTTCTTT. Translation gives CASSLDLGTGNTEAFF.

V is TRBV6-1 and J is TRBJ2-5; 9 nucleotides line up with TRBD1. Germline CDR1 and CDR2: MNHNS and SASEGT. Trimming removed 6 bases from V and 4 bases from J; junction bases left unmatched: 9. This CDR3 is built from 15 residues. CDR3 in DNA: TGTGCCAGCAGGGTTACAGGGGGCCGACGAGAGACCCAGTACTTC. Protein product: CASRVTGGRRETQYF.